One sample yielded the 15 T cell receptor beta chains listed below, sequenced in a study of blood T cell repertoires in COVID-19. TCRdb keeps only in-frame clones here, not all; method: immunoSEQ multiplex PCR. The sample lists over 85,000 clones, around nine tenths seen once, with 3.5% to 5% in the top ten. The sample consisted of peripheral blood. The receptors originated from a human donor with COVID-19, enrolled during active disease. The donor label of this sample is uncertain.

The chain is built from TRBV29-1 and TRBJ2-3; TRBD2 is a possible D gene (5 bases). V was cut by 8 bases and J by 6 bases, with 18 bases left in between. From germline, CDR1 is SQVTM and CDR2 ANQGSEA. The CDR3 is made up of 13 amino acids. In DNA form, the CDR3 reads TGCAGCTTAAGGGCCGGACTGGGCGATACGCAGTATTTT. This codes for CSLRAGLGDTQYF.

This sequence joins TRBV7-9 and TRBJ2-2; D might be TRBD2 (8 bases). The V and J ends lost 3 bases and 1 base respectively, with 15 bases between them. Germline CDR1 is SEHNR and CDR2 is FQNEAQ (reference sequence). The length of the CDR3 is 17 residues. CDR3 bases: TGTGCCAGCAGCTTCGGGGGGGACAGCGAGAACACCGGGGAGCTGTTTTTT. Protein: CASSFGGDSENTGELFF.

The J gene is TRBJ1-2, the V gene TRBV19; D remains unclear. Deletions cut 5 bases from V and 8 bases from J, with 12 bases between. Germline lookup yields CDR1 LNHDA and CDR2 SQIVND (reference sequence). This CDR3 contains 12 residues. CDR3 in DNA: TGTGCCAGTAGTCCCTTAGGAGGAGGCTACACCTTC. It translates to CASSPLGGGYTF.

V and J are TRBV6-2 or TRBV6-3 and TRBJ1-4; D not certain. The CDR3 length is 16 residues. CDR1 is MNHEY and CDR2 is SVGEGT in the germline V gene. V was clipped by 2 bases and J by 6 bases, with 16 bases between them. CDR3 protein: CASSYPLLAEDEKLFF. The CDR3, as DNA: TGTGCCAGCAGTTACCCCTTACTAGCGGAGGATGAAAAACTGTTTTTT.

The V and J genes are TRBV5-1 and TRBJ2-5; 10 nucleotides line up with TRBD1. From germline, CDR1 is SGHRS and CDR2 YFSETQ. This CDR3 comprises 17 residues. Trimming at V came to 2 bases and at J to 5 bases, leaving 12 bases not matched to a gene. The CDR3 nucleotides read TGCGCCAGCAGCTTTACTCTGTTGACAGGGGGCGGGGAGACCCAGTACTTC. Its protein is CASSFTLLTGGGETQYF.

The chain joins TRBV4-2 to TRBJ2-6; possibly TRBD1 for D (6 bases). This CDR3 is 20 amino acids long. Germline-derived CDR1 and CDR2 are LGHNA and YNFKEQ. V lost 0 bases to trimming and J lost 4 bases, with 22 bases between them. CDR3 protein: CASSQEGRLDRSLGANVLTF. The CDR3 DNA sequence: TGTGCCAGCAGCCAAGAAGGAAGGTTAGACAGGTCGCTAGGGGCCAACGTCCTGACTTTC.

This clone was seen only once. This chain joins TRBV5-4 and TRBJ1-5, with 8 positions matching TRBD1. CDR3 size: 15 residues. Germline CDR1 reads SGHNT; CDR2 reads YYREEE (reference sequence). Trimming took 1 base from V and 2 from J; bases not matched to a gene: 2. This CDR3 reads CASSLQGAGNQPQHF. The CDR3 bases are TGTGCCAGCAGCTTGCAGGGGGCTGGCAATCAGCCCCAGCATTTT.

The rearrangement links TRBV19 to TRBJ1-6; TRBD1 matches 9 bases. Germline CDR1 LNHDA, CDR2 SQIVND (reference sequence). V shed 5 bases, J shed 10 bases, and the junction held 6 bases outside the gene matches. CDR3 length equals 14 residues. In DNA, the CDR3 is TGTGCCAGTAGTCCTAGGACAGGGGAATCACCCCTCCACTTT. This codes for CASSPRTGESPLHF.

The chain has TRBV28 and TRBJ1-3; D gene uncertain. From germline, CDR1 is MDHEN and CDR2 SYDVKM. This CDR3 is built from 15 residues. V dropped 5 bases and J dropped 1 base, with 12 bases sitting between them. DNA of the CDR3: TGTGCCAGCAGTGGGCCGTTGGATTCTGGAAACACCATATATTTT. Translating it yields CASSGPLDSGNTIYF.

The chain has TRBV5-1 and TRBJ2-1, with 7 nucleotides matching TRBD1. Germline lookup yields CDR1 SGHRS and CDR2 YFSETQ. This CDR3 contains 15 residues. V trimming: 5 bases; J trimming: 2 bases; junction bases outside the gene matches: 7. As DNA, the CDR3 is TGCGCCAGCAGTTTTACAGGGGCCCCCTACAATGAGCAGTTCTTC. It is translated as CASSFTGAPYNEQFF.

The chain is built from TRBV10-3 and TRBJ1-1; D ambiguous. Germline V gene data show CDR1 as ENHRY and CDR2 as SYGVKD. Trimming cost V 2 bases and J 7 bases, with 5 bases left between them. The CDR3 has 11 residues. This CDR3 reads CAISEQFEAFF. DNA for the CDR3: TGTGCCATCAGTGAGCAGTTTGAAGCTTTCTTT.

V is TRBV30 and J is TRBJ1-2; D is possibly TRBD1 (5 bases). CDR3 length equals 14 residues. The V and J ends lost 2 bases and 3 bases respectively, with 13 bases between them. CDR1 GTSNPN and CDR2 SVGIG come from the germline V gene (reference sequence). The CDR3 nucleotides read TGTGCCTGGAGTCTGACAGCGCCGGACTATGGCTACACCTTC. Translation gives CAWSLTAPDYGYTF.

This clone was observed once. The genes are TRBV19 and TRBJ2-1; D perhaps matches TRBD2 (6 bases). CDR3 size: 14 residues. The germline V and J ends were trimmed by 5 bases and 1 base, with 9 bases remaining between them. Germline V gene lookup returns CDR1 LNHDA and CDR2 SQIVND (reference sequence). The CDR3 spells CASSFGLSYNEQFF. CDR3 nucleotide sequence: TGTGCCAGTAGTTTTGGACTATCCTACAATGAGCAGTTCTTC.

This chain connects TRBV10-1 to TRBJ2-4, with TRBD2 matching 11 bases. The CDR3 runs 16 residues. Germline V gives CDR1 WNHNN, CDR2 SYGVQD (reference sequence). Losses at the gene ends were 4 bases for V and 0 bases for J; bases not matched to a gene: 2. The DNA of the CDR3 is TGCGCCAGCAGTGCAACTAGCGGGGGAGCCAAAAACATTCAGTACTTC. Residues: CASSATSGGAKNIQYF.

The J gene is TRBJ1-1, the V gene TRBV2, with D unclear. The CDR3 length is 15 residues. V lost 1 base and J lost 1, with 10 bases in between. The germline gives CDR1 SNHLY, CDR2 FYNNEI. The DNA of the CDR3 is TGTGCCAGCAGTGAAGGACCCGCAGGGAACACTGAAGCTTTCTTT. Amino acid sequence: CASSEGPAGNTEAFF.